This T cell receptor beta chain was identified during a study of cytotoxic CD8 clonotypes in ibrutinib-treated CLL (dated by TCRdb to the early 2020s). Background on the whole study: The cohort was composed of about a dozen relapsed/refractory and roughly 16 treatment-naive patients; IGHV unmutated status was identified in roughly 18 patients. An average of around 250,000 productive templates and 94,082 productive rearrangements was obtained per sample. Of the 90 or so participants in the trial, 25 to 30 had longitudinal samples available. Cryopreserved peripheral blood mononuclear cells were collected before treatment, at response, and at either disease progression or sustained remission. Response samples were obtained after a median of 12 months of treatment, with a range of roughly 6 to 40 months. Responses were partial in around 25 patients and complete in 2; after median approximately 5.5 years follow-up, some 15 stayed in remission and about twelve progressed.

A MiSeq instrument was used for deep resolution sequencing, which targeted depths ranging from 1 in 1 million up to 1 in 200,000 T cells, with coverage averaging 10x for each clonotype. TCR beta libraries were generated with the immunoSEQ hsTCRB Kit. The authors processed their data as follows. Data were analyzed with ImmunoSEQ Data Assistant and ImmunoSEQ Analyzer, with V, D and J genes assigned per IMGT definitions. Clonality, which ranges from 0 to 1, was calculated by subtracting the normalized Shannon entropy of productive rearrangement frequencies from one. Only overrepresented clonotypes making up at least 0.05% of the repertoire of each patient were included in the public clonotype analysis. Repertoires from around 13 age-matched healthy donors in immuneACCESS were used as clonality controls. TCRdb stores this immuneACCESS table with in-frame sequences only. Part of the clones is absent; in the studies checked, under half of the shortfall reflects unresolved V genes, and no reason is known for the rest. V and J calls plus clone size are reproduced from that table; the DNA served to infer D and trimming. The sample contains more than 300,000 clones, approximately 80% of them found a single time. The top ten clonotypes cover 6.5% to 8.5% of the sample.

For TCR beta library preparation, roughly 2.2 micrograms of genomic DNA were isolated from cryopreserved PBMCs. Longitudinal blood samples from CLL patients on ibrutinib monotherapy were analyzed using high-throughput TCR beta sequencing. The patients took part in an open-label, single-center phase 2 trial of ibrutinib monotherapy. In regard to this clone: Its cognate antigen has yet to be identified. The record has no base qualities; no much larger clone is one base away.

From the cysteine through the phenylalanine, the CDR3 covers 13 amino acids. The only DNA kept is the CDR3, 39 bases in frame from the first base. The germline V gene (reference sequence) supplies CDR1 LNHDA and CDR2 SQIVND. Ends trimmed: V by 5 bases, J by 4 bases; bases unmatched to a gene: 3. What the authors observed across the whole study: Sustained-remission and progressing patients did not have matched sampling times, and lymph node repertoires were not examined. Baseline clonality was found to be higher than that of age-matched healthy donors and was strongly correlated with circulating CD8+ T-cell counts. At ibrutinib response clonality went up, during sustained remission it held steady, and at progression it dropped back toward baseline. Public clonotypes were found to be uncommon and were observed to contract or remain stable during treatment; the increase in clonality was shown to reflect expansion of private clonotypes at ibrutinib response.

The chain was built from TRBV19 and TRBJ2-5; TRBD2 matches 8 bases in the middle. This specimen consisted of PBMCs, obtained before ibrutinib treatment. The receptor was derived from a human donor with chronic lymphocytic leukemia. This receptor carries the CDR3 CASSPGTRETQYF. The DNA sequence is TGTGCCAGTAGTCCCGGGACTAGAGAGACCCAGTACTTC.